The T cell receptor beta chain under discussion was sequenced for a study of cytomegalovirus exposure and HLA in healthy donors. General study points: The productive fraction for most TCR beta V segments was about 87% or about 30% in an earlier analysis. Links to common viral pathogens appeared, in a later analysis, for several of the most significant clusters. Reports state that TCR beta sequences accurately predicted most subjects' HLA-A and HLA-B alleles.

It was with 60 Vbeta and 13 Jbeta primers that the PCR ran. Assay used: immunoSEQ multiplex PCR; TCRdb lists only in-frame clones, some missing. The sample lists around 120,000 clones, about four fifths occurring once. Concerning this clone: The antigen remains undetermined.

The CDR3 loop spans 16 amino acids. V lost 4 bases, J lost 4 bases, and 19 bases lay in between. Germline-derived CDR1 and CDR2 are MDHEN and SYDVKM. This chain uses TRBV28 with TRBJ1-2; no clear D gene. The sample comprised PBMCs. The receptor comes from a young man in good health and CMV-seropositive. The CDR3 nucleotides read TGTGCCAGCAGTTCTGGTTGGGAGACGCGGGGCTATGGCTACACCTTC. This encodes CASSSGWETRGYGYTF.